The TCR beta chain described here comes from a study of T cell responses to AZD1222 COVID-19 vaccine (dated by TCRdb to about 2021). With regard to the full study: TCR sequencing covered over 230 trial participants: about 210 given two doses of AZD1222 and approximately 25 given two doses of MenACWY control vaccine. Enrollment into the trials was organized by age into subgroups of 18-55, 56-69 and 70-plus years, and those subgroups contained approximately 160, 26 and 62 TCR-sequenced participants, respectively. Results the study describes overall, beyond this receptor: Participants were mostly white British and included more females than males, and it was suggested by the authors that clonal diversity may have been underestimated. After two AZD1222 doses, spike-specific TCR breadth and depth were significantly higher than at day 0 and than in MenACWY recipients. The 56-69-year group was small, and its depth increase did not reach significance, likely because of low power. No day 14 peak-response samples were available, so repertoires were characterized only after the peak T cell response. Conclusions about previously exposed vaccinees are limited, since just a handful of AZD1222 recipients were seropositive for SARS-CoV-2 at baseline. Epitopes outside the regions mutated in the B.1.351 and B.1.1.7 variants were reportedly recognized by nearly half of the unique spike-specific TCRs. CD4 TCRs associated with the vaccine covered the entire spike protein, and the dominant responses were in regions 160-218 and 743-854.

The CDR3 regions of human TCRbeta chains were analyzed by immunosequencing. The paper's data handling went like this. Repertoire TCRs were matched against a reference library of SARS-CoV-2-specific TCRs generated with the MIRA antigen-specificity platform. Breadth was defined as the fraction of unique TCRs that were SARS-CoV-2-associated. Depth was defined as the fraction of total T cells that were SARS-CoV-2-associated. Using the MIRA data, each spike-specific TCR was mapped to the spike region that the TCR reacts to and placed in a CD4 or CD8 class. Log10-transformed breadth and depth values were compared by one-way ANOVA with Sidak's multiple comparisons tests. Here the immuneACCESS table is served through TCRdb, limited to in-frame sequences with V and J called. Missing clones are a known gap in these copies; in checked studies unresolved V genes cover under half, and the rest lacks a known reason. The V and J calls and clone size are taken from that table; D and trimming were inferred from the DNA. Counted in this sample were some 120,000 clones; 70% to 85% of them appeared once. Clones ranked in the top ten supply about 25% of the sample.

According to the study, the label for this sample's time point signals: about 28 days (+/-7) after the second vaccine dose. AZD1222 recipients whose second dose came at about 4 weeks and those whose second dose came at about 12 weeks were combined into one group, since spike-specific TCR depth and breadth did not differ between the two schedules. Vaccinee samples were obtained from the UK trials COV001 and COV002, which included a single-blind randomized controlled phase 2/3 trial of AZD1222 (ChAdOx1 nCoV-19) in healthy adults. For TCRbeta chain sequencing, PBMC samples from trial participants were taken at day 0 and at day 28 after the second dose. This clone was recorded once. Its cognate antigen has yet to be identified. Base qualities are not provided; no much larger clone lies one nucleotide away. V drops 3 bases and J drops 5 bases, leaving 12 bases in between. The CDR3 runs 14 amino acids, cysteine and phenylalanine included. The entry retains the CDR3 DNA only, 42 bases that are in frame from base 1. According to the germline V gene, CDR1 reads KGHDR and CDR2 reads SFDVKD.

The sequenced sample was peripheral blood, obtained 28 days after the second AZD1222 dose. Recombination connected TRBV24-1 to TRBJ2-5; the D segment could be TRBD2, given 6 matching bases. The TCR comes from an adult who received the AZD1222 COVID-19 vaccine. In nucleotide form, the sequence is TGTGCCACCAGTGATGGGACTGTTGGGGAGACCCAGTACTTC. The translation is CATSDGTVGETQYF.